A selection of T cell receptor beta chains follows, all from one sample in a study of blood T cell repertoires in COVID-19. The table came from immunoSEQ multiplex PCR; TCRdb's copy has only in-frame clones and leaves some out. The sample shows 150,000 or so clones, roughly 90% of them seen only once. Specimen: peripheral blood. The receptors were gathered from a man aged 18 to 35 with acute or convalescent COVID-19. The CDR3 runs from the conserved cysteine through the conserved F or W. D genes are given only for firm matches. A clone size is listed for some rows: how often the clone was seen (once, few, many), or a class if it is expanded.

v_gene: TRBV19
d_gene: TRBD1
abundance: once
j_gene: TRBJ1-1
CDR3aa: CASSIDRGRGQAEAFF
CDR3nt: TGTGCCAGTAGTATAGATCGGGGCAGGGGGCAGGCTGAAGCTTTCTTT

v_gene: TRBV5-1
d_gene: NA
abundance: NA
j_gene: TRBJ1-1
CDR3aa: CASRKDPTRRDTEAFF
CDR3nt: TGCGCCAGCAGAAAGGACCCAACCAGGAGGGACACTGAAGCTTTCTTT

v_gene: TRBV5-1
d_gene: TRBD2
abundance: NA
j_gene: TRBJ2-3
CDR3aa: CASSDGLGGDTQYF
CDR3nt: TGCGCCAGCAGCGATGGACTAGGCGGGGATACGCAGTATTTT

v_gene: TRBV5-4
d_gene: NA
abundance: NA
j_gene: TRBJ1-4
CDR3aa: CASSLMAGLNEKLFF
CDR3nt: TGTGCCAGCAGCTTGATGGCCGGACTTAATGAAAAACTGTTTTTT

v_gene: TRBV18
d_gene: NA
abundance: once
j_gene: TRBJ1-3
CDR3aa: CASSPRTLSSGNTIYF
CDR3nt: TGTGCCAGCTCACCAAGGACATTGAGCTCTGGAAACACCATATATTTT

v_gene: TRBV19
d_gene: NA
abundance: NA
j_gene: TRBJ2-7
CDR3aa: CASSMQGSTEQYF
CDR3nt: TGTGCCAGTAGTATGCAGGGGAGCACCGAGCAGTACTTC

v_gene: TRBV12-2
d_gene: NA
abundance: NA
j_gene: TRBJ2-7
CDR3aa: CASRFAGSSYEQYF
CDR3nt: TGTGCAAGTCGCTTTGCCGGGAGCTCCTACGAGCAGTACTTC

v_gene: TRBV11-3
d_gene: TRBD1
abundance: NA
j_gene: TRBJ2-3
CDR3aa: CASSLTDRGPLDTQYF
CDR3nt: TGTGCCAGCAGCTTAACAGACAGGGGGCCCTTAGATACGCAGTATTTT

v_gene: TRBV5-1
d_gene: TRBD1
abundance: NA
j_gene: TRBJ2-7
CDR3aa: CASSSGQGEREQYF
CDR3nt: TGCGCCAGCAGCTCCGGACAGGGGGAACGCGAGCAGTACTTC

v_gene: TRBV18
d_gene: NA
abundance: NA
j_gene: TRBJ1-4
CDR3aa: CASSSGVNEKLFF
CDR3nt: TGTGCCAGCTCATCCGGGGTTAATGAAAAACTGTTTTTT

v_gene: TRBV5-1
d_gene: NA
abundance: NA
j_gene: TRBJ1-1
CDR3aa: CASSLDRTNTEAFF
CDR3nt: TGCGCCAGCAGCTTAGACAGGACGAACACTGAAGCTTTCTTT

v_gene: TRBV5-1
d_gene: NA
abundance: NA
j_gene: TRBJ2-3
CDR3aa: CASSWATLSTDTQYF
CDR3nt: TGCGCCAGCAGCTGGGCTACACTTAGCACAGATACGCAGTATTTT

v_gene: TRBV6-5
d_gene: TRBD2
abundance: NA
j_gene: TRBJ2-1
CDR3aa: CAGRTSGKDEQFF
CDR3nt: TGTGCCGGTAGGACTAGCGGGAAGGATGAGCAGTTCTTC

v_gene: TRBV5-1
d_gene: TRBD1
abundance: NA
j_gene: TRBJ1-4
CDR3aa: CASSPDGTAGFEKLFF
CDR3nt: TGCGCCAGCAGCCCGGATGGGACAGCCGGCTTTGAAAAACTGTTTTTT

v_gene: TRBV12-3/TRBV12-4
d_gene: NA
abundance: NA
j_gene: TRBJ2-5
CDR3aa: CASSLDNQETQYF
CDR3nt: TGTGCCAGCAGTTTGGACAACCAAGAGACCCAGTACTTC

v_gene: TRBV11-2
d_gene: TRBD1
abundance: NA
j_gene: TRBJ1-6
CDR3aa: CASSFTTPGTGGEPLHF
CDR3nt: TGTGCCAGCAGCTTCACGACCCCCGGGACAGGGGGCGAGCCCCTCCACTTT

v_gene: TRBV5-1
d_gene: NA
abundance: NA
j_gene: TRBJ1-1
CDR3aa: CASSLDTSNTEAFF
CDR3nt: TGCGCCAGCAGCTTGGACACCTCGAACACTGAAGCTTTCTTT

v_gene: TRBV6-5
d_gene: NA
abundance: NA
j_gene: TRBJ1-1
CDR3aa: CASNPTGNTEAFF
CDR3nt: TGTGCCAGCAACCCAACAGGGAACACTGAAGCTTTCTTT

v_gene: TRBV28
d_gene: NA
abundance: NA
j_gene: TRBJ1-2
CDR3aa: CASSKKGVGPGYTF
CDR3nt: TGTGCCAGCAGCAAAAAGGGGGTTGGGCCTGGCTACACCTTC

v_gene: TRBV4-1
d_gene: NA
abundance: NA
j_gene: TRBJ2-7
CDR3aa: CASSQTSPGDEQYF
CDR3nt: TGCGCCAGCAGCCAGACTAGCCCAGGGGACGAGCAGTACTTC

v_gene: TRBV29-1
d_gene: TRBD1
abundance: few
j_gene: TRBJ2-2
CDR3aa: CSARQGAAGELFF
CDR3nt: TGCAGCGCCAGACAGGGGGCCGCCGGGGAGCTGTTTTTT

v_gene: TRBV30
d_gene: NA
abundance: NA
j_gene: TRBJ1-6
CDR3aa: CAWSAAGDSPLHF
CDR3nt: TGTGCCTGGAGTGCGGCAGGTGATTCACCCCTCCACTTT

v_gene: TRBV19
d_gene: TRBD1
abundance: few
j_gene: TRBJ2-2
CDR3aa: CASSMGQATGELFF
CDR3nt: TGTGCCAGTAGTATGGGACAGGCCACCGGGGAGCTGTTTTTT

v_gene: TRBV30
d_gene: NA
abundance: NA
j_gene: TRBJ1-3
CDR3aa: CAWRLFSGNTIYF
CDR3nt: TGTGCCTGGAGGCTATTCTCTGGAAACACCATATATTTT

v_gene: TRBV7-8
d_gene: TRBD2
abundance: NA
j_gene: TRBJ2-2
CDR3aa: CASSFRLAGVTNTGELFF
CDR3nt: TGTGCCAGCAGCTTTCGACTAGCGGGGGTAACCAACACCGGGGAGCTGTTTTTT

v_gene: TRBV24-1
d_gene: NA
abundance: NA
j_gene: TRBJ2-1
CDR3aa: CATSLFNNEQFF
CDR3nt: TGTGCCACCAGTCTATTTAACAATGAGCAGTTCTTC

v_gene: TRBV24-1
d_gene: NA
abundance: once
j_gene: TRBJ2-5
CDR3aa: CATSDSGSGQETQYF
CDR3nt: TGTGCCACCAGTGATTCGGGGAGCGGCCAAGAGACCCAGTACTTC

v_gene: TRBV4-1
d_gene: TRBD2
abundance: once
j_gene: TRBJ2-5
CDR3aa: CASSQESGGARLAGWQETQYF
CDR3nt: TGCGCCAGCAGCCAAGAAAGCGGCGGGGCCCGACTAGCGGGATGGCAAGAGACCCAGTACTTC

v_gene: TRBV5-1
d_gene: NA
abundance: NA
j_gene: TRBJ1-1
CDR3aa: CASSPTAGMNTEAFF
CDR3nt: TGCGCCAGCAGCCCGACAGCGGGGATGAACACTGAAGCTTTCTTT

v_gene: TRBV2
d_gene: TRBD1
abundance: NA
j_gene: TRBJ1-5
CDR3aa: CASSGQGTQPQHF
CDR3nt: TGTGCCAGCTCTGGACAGGGTACTCAGCCCCAGCATTTT

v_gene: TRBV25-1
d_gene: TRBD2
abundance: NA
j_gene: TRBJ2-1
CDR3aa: CASSESLAGVNEQFF
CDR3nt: TGTGCCAGCAGTGAATCGCTAGCGGGAGTCAATGAGCAGTTCTTC

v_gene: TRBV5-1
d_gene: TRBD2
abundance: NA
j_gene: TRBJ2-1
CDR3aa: CASSSAGTSGRTEQFF
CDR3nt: TGCGCCAGCAGCTCAGCCGGGACTAGCGGGAGGACAGAGCAGTTCTTC

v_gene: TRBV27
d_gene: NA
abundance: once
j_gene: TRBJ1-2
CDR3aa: CASGRGTSLVFYGYTF
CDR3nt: TGTGCCAGCGGGAGGGGTACCTCGCTGGTGTTCTATGGCTACACCTTC

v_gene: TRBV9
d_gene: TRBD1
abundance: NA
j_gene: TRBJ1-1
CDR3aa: CASSNPGTVTEAFF
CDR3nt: TGTGCCAGCAGCAACCCCGGGACAGTCACTGAAGCTTTCTTT

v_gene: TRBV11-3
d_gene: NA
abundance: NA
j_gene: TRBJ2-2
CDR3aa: CASSLDHGELFF
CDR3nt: TGTGCCAGCAGCTTAGATCACGGGGAGCTGTTTTTT

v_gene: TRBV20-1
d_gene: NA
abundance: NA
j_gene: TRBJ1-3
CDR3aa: CSASGGNGNTIYF
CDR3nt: TGCAGTGCTAGTGGAGGGAACGGAAACACCATATATTTT

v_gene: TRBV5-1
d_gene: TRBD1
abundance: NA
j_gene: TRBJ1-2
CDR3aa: CASSLILGQNYGYTF
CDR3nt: TGCGCCAGCAGCTTGATACTGGGACAGAACTATGGCTACACCTTC

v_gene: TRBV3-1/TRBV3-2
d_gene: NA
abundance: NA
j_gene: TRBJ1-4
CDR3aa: CASSQDLRGEKLFF
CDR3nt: TGTGCCAGCAGCCAAGATTTAAGGGGGGAAAAACTGTTTTTT

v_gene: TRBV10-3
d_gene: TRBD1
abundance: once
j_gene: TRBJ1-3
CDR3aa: CAIRQGQGMSGNTIYF
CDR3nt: TGTGCCATCAGGCAGGGACAGGGGATGAGTGGAAACACCATATATTTT

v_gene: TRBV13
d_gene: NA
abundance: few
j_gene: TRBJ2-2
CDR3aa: CASSLGGRTGELFF
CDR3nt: TGTGCCAGCAGCTTAGGGGGCCGCACCGGGGAGCTGTTTTTT

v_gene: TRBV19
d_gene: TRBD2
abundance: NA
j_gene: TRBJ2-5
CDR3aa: CASSLGGGQETQYF
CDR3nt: TGTGCCAGTAGCCTCGGCGGGGGACAAGAGACCCAGTACTTC

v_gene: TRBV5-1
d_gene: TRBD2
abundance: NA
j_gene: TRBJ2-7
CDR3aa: CASSHGGTSGKNEQYF
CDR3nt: TGCGCCAGCAGCCATGGGGGGACTAGCGGGAAGAACGAGCAGTACTTC

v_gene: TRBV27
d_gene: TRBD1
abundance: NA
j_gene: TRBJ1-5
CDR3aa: CASSLLGTGGIQPQHF
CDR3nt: TGTGCCAGCAGTTTATTAGGGACAGGGGGCATTCAGCCCCAGCATTTT

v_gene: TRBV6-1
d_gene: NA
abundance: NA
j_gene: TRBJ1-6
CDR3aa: CASSEALPRTAYSPLHF
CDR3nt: TGTGCCAGCAGTGAAGCCCTACCTAGGACAGCTTATTCACCCCTCCACTTT

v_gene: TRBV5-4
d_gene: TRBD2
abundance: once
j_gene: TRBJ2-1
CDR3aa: CASSPPIAGVRNEQFF
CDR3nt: TGTGCCAGCAGTCCCCCTATAGCGGGAGTTCGCAATGAGCAGTTCTTC

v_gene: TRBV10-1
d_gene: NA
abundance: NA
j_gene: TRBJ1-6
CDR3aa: CASSEGQWNSPLHF
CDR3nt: TGCGCCAGCAGTGAAGGACAGTGGAATTCACCCCTCCACTTT

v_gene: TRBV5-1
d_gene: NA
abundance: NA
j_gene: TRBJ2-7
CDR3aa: CASSSSGGNYEQYF
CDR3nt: TGCGCCAGCAGCTCGTCCGGAGGCAACTACGAGCAGTACTTC

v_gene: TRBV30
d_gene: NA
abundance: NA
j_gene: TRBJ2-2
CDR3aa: CAWSVRSGRNTGELFF
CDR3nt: TGTGCCTGGAGTGTACGATCGGGGAGGAACACCGGGGAGCTGTTTTTT

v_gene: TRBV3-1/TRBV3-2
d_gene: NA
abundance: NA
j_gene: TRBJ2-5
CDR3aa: CASSPMGPGKTQYF
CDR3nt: TGTGCCAGCAGCCCCATGGGGCCTGGAAAGACCCAGTACTTC